This T cell receptor beta chain was sequenced in a study of human T cells and chemical hapten exposure. Blood, whole and unfractionated, served as the source for total RNA extraction. The library gave individual cDNA molecules unique molecular identifiers. TCRdb called the reads again in MiXCR, with one record for every CDR3 protein. The sample contains several hundred distinct CDR3 sequences, more than 60% of which appear only once. Germline V gene data show CDR1 as SGHDT and CDR2 as YYEEEE. This CDR3 region has 19 residues. V was clipped by 2 bases and J by 1 base, with 21 bases between them. Sequenced: whole blood. The chain is built from TRBV5-6 and TRBJ2-2; D uncertain. This receptor was obtained from a human donor with alopecia, or a healthy volunteer (not recorded which). Some clones in this sample may be carry-over from other donors' samples. This table probably holds off-target reads from a library built for another chain. CDR3 DNA: TGTGCCAGCAGCTTCTTTGTTAGTATTGGCCTTATGAACACCGGGGAGCTGTTTTTT. This translates into CASSFFVSIGLMNTGELFF.